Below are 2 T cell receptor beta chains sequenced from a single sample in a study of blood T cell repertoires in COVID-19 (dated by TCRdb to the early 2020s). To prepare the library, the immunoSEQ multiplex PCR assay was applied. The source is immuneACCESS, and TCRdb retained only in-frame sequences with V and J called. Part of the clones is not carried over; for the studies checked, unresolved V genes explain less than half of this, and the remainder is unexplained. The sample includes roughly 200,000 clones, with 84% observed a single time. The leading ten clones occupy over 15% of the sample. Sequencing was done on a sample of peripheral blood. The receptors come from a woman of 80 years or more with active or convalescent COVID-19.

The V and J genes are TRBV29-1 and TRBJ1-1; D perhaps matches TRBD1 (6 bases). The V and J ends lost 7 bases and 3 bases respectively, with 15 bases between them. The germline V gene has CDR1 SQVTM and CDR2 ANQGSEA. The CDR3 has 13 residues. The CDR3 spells CSGTQGIYTEAFF. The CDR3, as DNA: TGCAGCGGGACTCAGGGGATTTACACTGAAGCTTTCTTT.

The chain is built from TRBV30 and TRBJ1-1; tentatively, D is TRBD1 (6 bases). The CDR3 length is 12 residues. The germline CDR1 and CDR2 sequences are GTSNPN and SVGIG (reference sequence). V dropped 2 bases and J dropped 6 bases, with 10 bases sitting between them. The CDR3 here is CAWSFTGSEAFF. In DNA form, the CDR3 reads TGTGCCTGGAGTTTTACAGGGTCTGAAGCTTTCTTT.